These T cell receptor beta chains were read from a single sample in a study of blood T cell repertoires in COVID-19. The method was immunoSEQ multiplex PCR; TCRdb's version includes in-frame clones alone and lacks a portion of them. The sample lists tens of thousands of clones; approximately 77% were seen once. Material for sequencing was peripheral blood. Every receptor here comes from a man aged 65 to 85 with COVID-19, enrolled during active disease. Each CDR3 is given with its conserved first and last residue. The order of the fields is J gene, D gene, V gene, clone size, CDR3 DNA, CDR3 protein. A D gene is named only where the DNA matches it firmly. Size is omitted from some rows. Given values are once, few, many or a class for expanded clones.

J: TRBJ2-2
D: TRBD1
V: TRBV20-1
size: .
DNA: TGCAGTGCTAGTGGGAACAGGGGCTCGAACACCGGGGAGCTGTTTTTT
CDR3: CSASGNRGSNTGELFF

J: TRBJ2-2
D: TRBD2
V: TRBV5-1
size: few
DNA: TGCGCCAGCAGCTGGACTAGCGGAGGTGGGGAGCTGTTTTTT
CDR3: CASSWTSGGGELFF

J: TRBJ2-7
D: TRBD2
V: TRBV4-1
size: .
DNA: TGCGCCAGCAGCCAAGATGGACTAGCGGGTTCCTACGAGCAGTACTTC
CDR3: CASSQDGLAGSYEQYF

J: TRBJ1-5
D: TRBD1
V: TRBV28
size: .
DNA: TGTGCCAGCAGTTTATGGTCCGGGACAGGGTCATCTCAGCCCCAGCATTTT
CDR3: CASSLWSGTGSSQPQHF

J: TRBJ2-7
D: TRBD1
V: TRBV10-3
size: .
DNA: TGTGCCATCAGTGAGTACGTGGTTGGACAGGGGGAGAACGAGCAGTACTTC
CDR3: CAISEYVVGQGENEQYF

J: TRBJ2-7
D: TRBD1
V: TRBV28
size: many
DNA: TGTGCCAGCAGTTCGGACAGGGTTGTGCAGTACTTC
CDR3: CASSSDRVVQYF

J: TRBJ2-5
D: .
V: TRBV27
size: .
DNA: TGTGCCAGCAGCTCGGGACTGAACTTGGGGACCCAGTACTTC
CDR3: CASSSGLNLGTQYF

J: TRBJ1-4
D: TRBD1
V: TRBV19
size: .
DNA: TGTGCCAGTAGTCCCCGACAGGGCACTAATGAAAAACTGTTTTTT
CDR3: CASSPRQGTNEKLFF

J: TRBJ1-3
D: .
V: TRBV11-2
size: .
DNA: TGTGCCAGCAGCATACAACCTGGAAACACCATATATTTT
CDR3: CASSIQPGNTIYF

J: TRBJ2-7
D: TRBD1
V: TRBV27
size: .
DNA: TGTGCCAGCAGTTCCCTCGGGACAGGGGCATACGAGCAGTACTTC
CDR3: CASSSLGTGAYEQYF

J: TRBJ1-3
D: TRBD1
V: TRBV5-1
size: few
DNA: TGCGCCAGCCAGACAGGGGAAAACTCTGGAAACACCATATATTTT
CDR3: CASQTGENSGNTIYF

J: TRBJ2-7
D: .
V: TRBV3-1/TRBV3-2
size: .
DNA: TGTGCCAGCAGCCCAGGGCAGGGTAACTACGAGCAGTACTTC
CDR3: CASSPGQGNYEQYF

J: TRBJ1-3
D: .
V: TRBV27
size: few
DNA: TGTGCCAGCAGTCGGAGATTCTCTGGAAACACCATATATTTT
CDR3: CASSRRFSGNTIYF

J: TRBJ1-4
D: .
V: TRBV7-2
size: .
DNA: TGTGCCAGCAGGCAAACGGGTAATGAAAAACTGTTTTTT
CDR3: CASRQTGNEKLFF

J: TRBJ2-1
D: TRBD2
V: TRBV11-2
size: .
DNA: TGTGCCAGCAGCCCCTCTACGGGAGGGACCTACAATGAGCAGTTCTTC
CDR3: CASSPSTGGTYNEQFF

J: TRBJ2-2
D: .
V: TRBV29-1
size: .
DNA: TGCAGCGTTGGAGGCTACTACACCGGGGAGCTGTTTTTT
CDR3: CSVGGYYTGELFF

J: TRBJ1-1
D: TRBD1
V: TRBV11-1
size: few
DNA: TGTGCCAGCAGCCCGAGGAGGGGGCAGAACACTGAAGCTTTCTTT
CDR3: CASSPRRGQNTEAFF

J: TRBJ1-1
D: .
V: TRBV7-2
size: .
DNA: TGTGCCAGCAGCTGGTCTATGAACACTGAAGCTTTCTTT
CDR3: CASSWSMNTEAFF

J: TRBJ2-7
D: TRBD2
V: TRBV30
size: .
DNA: TGTGCCTGGAGTGTAAAGGGTGGCGGGAGCTCGGGCGAGCAGTACTTC
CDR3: CAWSVKGGGSSGEQYF

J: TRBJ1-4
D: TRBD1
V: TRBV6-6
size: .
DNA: TGTGCCAGCAGTCATGGACAGGGGAGTGTTGCCGAAAAACTGTTTTTT
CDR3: CASSHGQGSVAEKLFF